These 4 T cell receptor beta chains came from one sample sequenced in a study of blood T cell repertoires in COVID-19. Profiled with immunoSEQ multiplex PCR; TCRdb holds only in-frame clones, not every one. The sample lists 300,000 to 350,000 clones, roughly 86% occurring once. Source material: peripheral blood. The receptor source for this set is a man in his thirties or forties with COVID-19, enrolled during active disease.

This chain links TRBV5-1 with TRBJ2-7, with a weak D call TRBD1 (6 bases). V shed 3 bases and J shed 3 bases, with 13 bases lying between them. Germline assignment: CDR1 SGHRS and CDR2 YFSETQ. This CDR3 is built from 14 residues. The CDR3 nucleotides are TGCGCCAGCAGCTCGAGACAGGCAAGCTACGAGCAGTACTTC. This gives the protein CASSSRQASYEQYF.

V usage is TRBV27 and J usage is TRBJ2-2; TRBD1 matches 10 bases. The length of the CDR3 is 15 residues. From germline, CDR1 is MNHEY and CDR2 SMNVEV (reference sequence). Losses at the gene ends were 8 bases for V and 3 bases for J; bases not matched to a gene: 6. The CDR3 nucleotides read TGTGCCAGCGGTGACAGGGGGCAAGACACCGGGGAGCTGTTTTTT. Its protein is CASGDRGQDTGELFF.

This chain joins TRBV5-5 and TRBJ1-2; D is unclear. The CDR3 sequence is 15 residues long. V lost 3 bases and J lost 2, with 14 bases in between. Germline V gene sequence: CDR1 SGHKS, CDR2 YYEKEE (reference sequence). The CDR3 protein is CASSSALTVNYGYTF. The CDR3 nucleotides are TGTGCCAGCAGCTCCGCCCTAACAGTGAACTATGGCTACACCTTC.

This chain links TRBV3-1 (or the pseudogene TRBV3-2) with TRBJ2-7, with D uncertain. V shed 5 bases and J shed 2 bases, with 7 bases lying between them. CDR1 LGHDT and CDR2 YNNKEL come from the germline V gene (reference sequence). CDR3 length equals 12 residues. The CDR3 region has the DNA TGTGCCAGCAGCTTTAATCCCTACGAGCAGTACTTC. It specifies CASSFNPYEQYF.